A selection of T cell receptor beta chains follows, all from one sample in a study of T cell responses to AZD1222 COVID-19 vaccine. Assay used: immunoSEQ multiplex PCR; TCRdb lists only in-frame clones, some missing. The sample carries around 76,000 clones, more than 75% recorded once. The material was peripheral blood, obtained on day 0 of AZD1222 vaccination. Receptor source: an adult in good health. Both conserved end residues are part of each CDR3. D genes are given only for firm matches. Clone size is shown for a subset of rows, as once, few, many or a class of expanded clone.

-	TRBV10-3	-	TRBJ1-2	TGTGCCATCAGCAGCCAGGGGACGGGCGACTATGGCTACACCTTC	CAISSQGTGDYGYTF
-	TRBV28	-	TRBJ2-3	TGTGCCAGCAGTTGGGACCTCAAAGGGGATACGCAGTATTTT	CASSWDLKGDTQYF
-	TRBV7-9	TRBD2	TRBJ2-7	TGTGCCAGCAGCCCTAGCGGGTCAGGCTACGAGCAGTACTTC	CASSPSGSGYEQYF
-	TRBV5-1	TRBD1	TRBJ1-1	TGCGCCAGCACCAAACAGGGGGCAAGGAACACTGAAGCTTTCTTT	CASTKQGARNTEAFF
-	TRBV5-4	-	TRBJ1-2	TGTGCCAGCAGCAACGTTGCGGCCGGAGGCTACACCTTC	CASSNVAAGGYTF
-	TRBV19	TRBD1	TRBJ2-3	TGTGCCAGTAGTTCCAAAAGGGGGCAGGCCTCCAGGGATACGCAGTATTTT	CASSSKRGQASRDTQYF
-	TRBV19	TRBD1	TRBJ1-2	TGTGCCAGTAGCCCTGGACAGGGCCGGGGCTACACCTTC	CASSPGQGRGYTF
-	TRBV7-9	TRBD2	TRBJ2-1	TGTGCCAGCAGCTTAGGTCTGGGCGGGGGGTCCTACAATGAGCAGTTCTTC	CASSLGLGGGSYNEQFF
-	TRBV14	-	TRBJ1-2	TGTGCCAGCAGCCTCCTCAGGACTTATGGCTACACCTTC	CASSLLRTYGYTF
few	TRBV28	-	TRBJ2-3	TGTGCCAGCAGGTCCCCCATCCGCACAGATACGCAGTATTTT	CASRSPIRTDTQYF
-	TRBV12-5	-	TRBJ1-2	TGTGCTAGTGGTTTCTCTCTTGGGCATGGCTACACCTTC	CASGFSLGHGYTF
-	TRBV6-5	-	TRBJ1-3	TGTGCCAGCACGTCAACTGGAAACACCATATATTTT	CASTSTGNTIYF
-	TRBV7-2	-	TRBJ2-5	TGTGCCAGCACCCGGGGGCTCCAAGAGACCCAGTACTTC	CASTRGLQETQYF
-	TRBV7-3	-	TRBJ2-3	TGTGCCAGCAGCCCCGAGGTGTGGGATACGCAGTATTTT	CASSPEVWDTQYF
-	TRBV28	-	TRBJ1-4	TGTGCCAGCAGGCAGACTAATGAAAAACTGTTTTTT	CASRQTNEKLFF
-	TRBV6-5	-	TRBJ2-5	TGTGCCAGCAGTTACTACCTTAGAGGGGAGACCCAGTACTTC	CASSYYLRGETQYF
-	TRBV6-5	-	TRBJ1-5	TGTGCCAGCAGTTATAGGGGCGTAGTGGGGCAGCCCCAGCATTTT	CASSYRGVVGQPQHF
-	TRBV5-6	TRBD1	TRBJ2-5	TGTGCCAGCAGCTTGGTGGGGGACAGCCAGACCCAGTACTTC	CASSLVGDSQTQYF
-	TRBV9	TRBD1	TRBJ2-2	TGTGCCAGCAGCCCCTGGACAGGCTGGACCGGGGAGCTGTTTTTT	CASSPWTGWTGELFF
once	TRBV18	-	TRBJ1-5	TGTGCCAGCTCAGGGGGGAGCAATCAGCCCCAGCATTTT	CASSGGSNQPQHF
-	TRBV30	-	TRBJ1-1	TGTGCCTGGGAGAGGGCAGGGACGGCTTTCTTT	CAWERAGTAFF
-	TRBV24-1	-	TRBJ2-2	TGTGCCACCAGTGACCCAGGCCGTGAGACCGGGGAGCTGTTTTTT	CATSDPGRETGELFF
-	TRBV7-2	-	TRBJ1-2	TGTGCCAGCAGCCCCCCGCCCCACATGGGCTACACCTTC	CASSPPPHMGYTF
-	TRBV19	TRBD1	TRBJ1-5	TGTGCCAGTAGTATAGGCTTCGGCAGGGGGAAGATCGAACATCAGCCCCAGCATTTT	CASSIGFGRGKIEHQPQHF
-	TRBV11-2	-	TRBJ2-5	TGTGCCAGCAGCCGGCGCTTAGCGGCCCAAGAGACCCAGTACTTC	CASSRRLAAQETQYF
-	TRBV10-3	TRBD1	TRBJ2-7	TGTGCCAGCCGACAGGGGGCGACCGACGAGCAGTACTTC	CASRQGATDEQYF
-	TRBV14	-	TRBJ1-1	TGTGCCAGCAGCCAAGTTCACAGCAACACTGAAGCTTTCTTT	CASSQVHSNTEAFF
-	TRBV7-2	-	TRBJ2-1	TGTGCCAGCAGCTGGGACTACAATGAGCAGTTCTTC	CASSWDYNEQFF
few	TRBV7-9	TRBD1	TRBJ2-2	TGTGCCAGCAGCTCCGCGACAGGGGGCGCAAGAACCGGGGAGCTGTTTTTT	CASSSATGGARTGELFF
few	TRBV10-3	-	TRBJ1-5	TGTGCCATCAGTGAGCAGGGACTGGGAAGCAATCAGCCCCAGCATTTT	CAISEQGLGSNQPQHF
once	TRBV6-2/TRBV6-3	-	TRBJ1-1	TGTGCCAGCAGCGGGACGGCTAACACTGAAGCTTTCTTT	CASSGTANTEAFF
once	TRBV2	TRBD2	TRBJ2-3	TGTGCCACCCCGCAGGGGCTAGCGGGGGGGCCGAGCACAGATACGCAGTATTTT	CATPQGLAGGPSTDTQYF
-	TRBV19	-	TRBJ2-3	TGTGCCAGTAGTAGGAGTTCCGATACGCAGTATTTT	CASSRSSDTQYF
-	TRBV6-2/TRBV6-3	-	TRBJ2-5	TGTGCCAGCAGCCTGCATGGGGGGCAAGAGACCCAGTACTTC	CASSLHGGQETQYF
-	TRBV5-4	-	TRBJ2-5	TGTGCCAGCAGCGAGGGACTGGGACAAGAGACCCAGTACTTC	CASSEGLGQETQYF
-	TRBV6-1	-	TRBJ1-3	TGTGCCAGCAGTGAAGTTAGCAGATCTGGAAACACCATATATTTT	CASSEVSRSGNTIYF
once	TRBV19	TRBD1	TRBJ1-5	TGTGCCAGCAAGGGGGCAGGGTTAAGCAATCAGCCCCAGCATTTT	CASKGAGLSNQPQHF
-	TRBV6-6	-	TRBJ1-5	TGTGCCAGCAGACTTCCGCCTCAGCCCCAGCATTTT	CASRLPPQPQHF
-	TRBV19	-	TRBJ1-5	TGTGCCAGTAGTATTCCAGGGGATCAGCCCCAGCATTTT	CASSIPGDQPQHF
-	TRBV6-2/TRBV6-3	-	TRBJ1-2	TGTGCCAGCAGTTACGGGGACATCCTCCCGCGCTACACCTTC	CASSYGDILPRYTF
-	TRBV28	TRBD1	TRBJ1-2	TGTGCCAGCGGGACAGGGTATGGCTACACCTTC	CASGTGYGYTF
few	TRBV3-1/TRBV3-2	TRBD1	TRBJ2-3	TGTGCCAGCAGCCAAGGGGACAGGGTACGCACAGATACGCAGTATTTT	CASSQGDRVRTDTQYF
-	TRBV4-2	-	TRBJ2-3	TGTGCCAGCAGCCCCCGCCAGTCTTTTGATACGCAGTATTTT	CASSPRQSFDTQYF
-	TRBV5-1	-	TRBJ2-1	TGCGCCAGCAGCTTGGTGAGCGCCAATGAGCAGTTCTTC	CASSLVSANEQFF
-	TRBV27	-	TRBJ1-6	TGTGCCAGCTCGGACATCGTTTGGTCACCCCTCCACTTT	CASSDIVWSPLHF
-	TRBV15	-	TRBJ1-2	TGTGCCACCAGCAGCGACAGTCTGCGCCATGGCTACACCTTC	CATSSDSLRHGYTF
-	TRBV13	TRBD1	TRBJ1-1	TGTGCCAGCAGCGACAGGGTGAACACTGAAGCTTTCTTT	CASSDRVNTEAFF
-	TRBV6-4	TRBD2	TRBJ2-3	TGTGCCAGCAGGAAAGGGACTAGCGGGGGGGCGGACACGCAGTATTTT	CASRKGTSGGADTQYF
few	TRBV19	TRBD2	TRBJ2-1	TGTGCCAGTAGTCTTAGCGGGGGGGCCTACAATGAGCAGTTCTTC	CASSLSGGAYNEQFF
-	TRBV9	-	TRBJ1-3	TGTGCCAGCAGCACCCTGCGGTGGGGTGACTCTGGAAACACCATATATTTT	CASSTLRWGDSGNTIYF
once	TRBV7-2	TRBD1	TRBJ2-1	TGTGCCAGCAGCTTGCGAGGGGGCCTCGATGAGCAGTTCTTC	CASSLRGGLDEQFF
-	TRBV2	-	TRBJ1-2	TGTGCCAGCAGTGAACAGGCCTATGGCTACACCTTC	CASSEQAYGYTF
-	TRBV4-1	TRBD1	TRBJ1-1	TGCGCCAGCAGCCAAACAGGGACAGGCACTGAAGCTTTCTTT	CASSQTGTGTEAFF
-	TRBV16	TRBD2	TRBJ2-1	TGTGCCAGCAGCCAGGAGCGGGGGTCGTACAGGGAGCAGTTCTTC	CASSQERGSYREQFF
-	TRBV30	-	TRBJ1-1	TGTGCCTGGACCCAGGAGAACACTGAAGCTTTCTTT	CAWTQENTEAFF
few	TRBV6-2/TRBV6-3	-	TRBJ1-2	TGTGCCAGCAGTTACCCTTCTGCAGGGGAGTATGGCTACACCTTC	CASSYPSAGEYGYTF
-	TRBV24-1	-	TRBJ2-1	TGTGCCACCAGTGTCCTTCGAGGGGGACGCGCCAATGAGCAGTTCTTC	CATSVLRGGRANEQFF
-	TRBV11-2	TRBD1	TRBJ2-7	TGTGCCAGCAGCCTCACGTTGGGACAGGGCACCTACGAGCAGTACTTC	CASSLTLGQGTYEQYF
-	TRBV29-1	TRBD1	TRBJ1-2	TGCAGCGTTGAAGACCGGGACAGGGGGGCCTATGGCTACACCTTC	CSVEDRDRGAYGYTF